This record concerns one T cell receptor beta chain sequence. The sample originates from a study of cytomegalovirus exposure and HLA in healthy donors. The donors were members of the validation cohort comprising some 130 subjects, separate from the approximately 670-subject first cohort. The repertoire was sequenced with immunoSEQ multiplex PCR; TCRdb's copy has only in-frame clones and lacks some. The sample comprises 120,000 or so clones, approximately 90% of which are singletons, and approximately 2% rests with the top ten. The length of the CDR3 is 14 residues. Per the germline V gene, CDR1 is MNHEY and CDR2 is SVGAGI. The ends lost 5 bases at V and 6 bases at J; junction bases unmatched: 7.

This sequence joins TRBV6-5 and TRBJ1-1, with 9 bases that match TRBD1. This sequence was found in a man between 18 and 29 years old in good health and CMV-seronegative. The sample comprised PBMCs. As DNA, the CDR3 is TGTGCCAGCAGTCGGGACAGGGAGAGGGCTGAAGCTTTCTTT. The encoded protein is CASSRDRERAEAFF.